The source of this T cell receptor beta chain is a study of T cells in Graves' hyperthyroidism and ophthalmopathy. Study-level points and caveats: Most clonotypes expanded in thyroid above 0.001 were likewise present in blood.

Per the germline V gene, CDR1 is SEHNR and CDR2 is FQNEAQ (reference sequence). Trimming took 3 bases from V and 5 from J, leaving 11 bases between them. The CDR3 is 14 residues long. Only a few counts were recorded for this clonotype. What it recognizes is unknown. Amplification yielded TCR beta CDR3 regions, with RNA transcripts as the source. Carried out on the TCR CDR3, a first-round RT-PCR used the HTBI primer set. TCRdb itself ran the multiplex PCR reads through MiXCR, one entry per CDR3 protein. The sample consists of approximately 560,000 distinct CDR3 sequences, under 60% of them appearing once.

The material sequenced was peripheral blood or thyroid tissue (not recorded which). This chain uses TRBV7-9 with TRBJ1-5; a weak D match, TRBD1 (5 bases). The clonotype originates from a woman younger than 35 with Graves' hyperthyroidism. In DNA, the CDR3 is TGTGCCAGCAGCTTCGGGGACGGGGATCAGCCCCAGCATTTT. Translated, it gives CASSFGDGDQPQHF.